The 11 T cell receptor beta chains in this list originate from one sample, sequenced in a study of blood T cell repertoires in COVID-19 (dated by TCRdb to between 2020 and 2021). Libraries were built with the immunoSEQ multiplex PCR assay. Imported from immuneACCESS, the table was reduced by TCRdb to in-frame sequences with V and J called. These copies leave out some clones; in studies compared against another copy, an unresolved V gene accounts for under half, and the cause of the remainder is not known. The sample table shows more than 150,000 clones, and roughly 84% are seen once. The ten biggest clones cover roughly 7.3% of the sample. The sample taken for sequencing was PBMCs or T cells enriched from blood (not recorded which). Receptor source: a woman between 50 and 59 years old who had recovered from COVID-19.

The chain employs TRBV6-4 and TRBJ1-2; D ambiguous. Germline assignment: CDR1 MRHNA and CDR2 SNTAGT. This CDR3 has 13 residues. V lost 2 bases and J lost 7, with 11 bases in between. The CDR3 protein is CASSDEASSGYTF. In nucleotides, the CDR3 is TGTGCCAGCAGTGACGAGGCAAGCAGTGGCTACACCTTC.

This clone has just one count. Other DNA sequences in this sample translate to the same CDR3. This chain connects TRBV3-1 (or the pseudogene TRBV3-2) to TRBJ2-1; D possibly corresponds to TRBD1 (5 bases). The CDR3 is 13 amino acids. CDR1 LGHDT and CDR2 YNNKEL come from the germline V gene (reference sequence). Trimming pared 1 base from V and 6 bases from J, leaving 7 bases between. CDR3 protein: CASSQGRVNEQFF. CDR3 nucleotides: TGTGCCAGCAGCCAAGGCAGGGTCAATGAGCAGTTCTTC.

This clone occurred once. V usage is TRBV7-9 and J usage is TRBJ2-5, with TRBD2 identical over 11 bases. Germline CDR1 reads SEHNR; CDR2 reads FQNEAQ (reference sequence). V dropped 5 bases and J dropped 1; count of bases not matched to a gene: 6. The length of the CDR3 is 16 residues. CDR3: CASSPFGTSGQETQYF. CDR3 nucleotides: TGTGCCAGCAGCCCGTTCGGGACTAGCGGCCAAGAGACCCAGTACTTC.

The V and J genes are TRBV21-1 and TRBJ1-2; the table's TRBD1 call for D was not verified on the DNA. TRBV21-1 is recorded as a pseudogene. There are 15 residues in the CDR3. The CDR3 loop is CASSISRDRAYGYTF. CDR3 nucleotides: TGTGCCAGCAGCATCAGCAGGGACAGGGCCTATGGCTACACCTTC.

This chain connects TRBV10-3 to TRBJ1-5, with D perhaps matching TRBD1 (5 bases). CDR1 is ENHRY and CDR2 is SYGVKD in the germline V gene. This CDR3 spans 13 amino acids. Deletions cut 8 bases from V and 4 bases from J, with 12 bases between. The CDR3 nucleotides are TGTGCCATCGGACAAGGAGTAAATCAGCCCCAGCATTTT. Its translation is CAIGQGVNQPQHF.

V is TRBV6-4 and J is TRBJ2-1; D is perhaps TRBD2 (6 bases). V gave up 5 bases and J gave up 4 bases, with 12 bases separating them. There are 14 residues in the CDR3. The germline V gene encodes CDR1 MRHNA and CDR2 SNTAGT. CDR3 residues: CASSSRGDYNEQFF. In DNA, the CDR3 is TGTGCCAGCAGTAGTCGCGGGGATTACAATGAGCAGTTCTTC.

This clone was counted only a few times. This chain joins TRBV30 and TRBJ1-2, with TRBD1 matching over 7 bases. The CDR3 runs to 14 residues. Germline lookup yields CDR1 GTSNPN and CDR2 SVGIG (reference sequence). Trimming cost V 4 bases and J 2 bases; bases outside gene matches: 7. CDR3 sequence reads: CAWTPGQLNYGYTF. The CDR3 DNA follows: TGTGCCTGGACCCCGGGACAGTTAAACTATGGCTACACCTTC. Filled out from reference TRBV30 and TRBJ1-2, the complete variable domain reads SQTIHQWPATLVQPVGSPLSLECTVEGTSNPNLYWYRQAAGRGLQLLFYSVGIGQISSEVPQNLSASRPQDRQFILSSKKLLLSDSGFYLCAWTPGQLNYGYTFGSGTRLTVV.

The rearrangement uses TRBV19 and TRBJ2-2, with a possible D match to TRBD1 (5 bases). This CDR3 has 16 amino acids. Germline V gives CDR1 LNHDA, CDR2 SQIVND (reference sequence). Trimming removed 6 bases at V and 2 bases at J, with 16 bases between. CDR3 sequence: CASRDLRALNTGELFF. Here the CDR3 DNA reads TGTGCCAGTAGGGACCTCAGGGCCCTCAACACCGGGGAGCTGTTTTTT.

V gene TRBV11-2 combines with J gene TRBJ1-6; 7 nucleotides line up with TRBD1. The CDR3 runs 15 residues. CDR1 SGHAT and CDR2 FQNNGV come from the germline V gene. V dropped 5 bases and J dropped 7; count of bases not matched to a gene: 8. CDR3 DNA sequence: TGTGCCAGCAGCATCGGGACAGATCGAAATTCACCCCTCCACTTT. It translates to CASSIGTDRNSPLHF.

This chain connects TRBV4-3 to TRBJ2-3; D is perhaps TRBD2 (6 bases). Looked up from germline, CDR1 is LGHNA and CDR2 is YSLEER. The CDR3 extends over 17 amino acids. V lost 1 base and J lost 0, with 14 bases in between. The CDR3 bases are TGCGCCAGCAGCCAAGCGAGGAAGAGCGGGAGCACAGATACGCAGTATTTT. Its translation: CASSQARKSGSTDTQYF.

V gene TRBV28 combines with J gene TRBJ1-2, with 12 bases matching TRBD1. V dropped 6 bases and J dropped 7; count of bases not matched to a gene: 9. Germline CDR1 is MDHEN and CDR2 is SYDVKM. The length of the CDR3 is 15 residues. CDR3 in amino acids: CASRLTGTGGRGYTF. The CDR3 DNA reads as TGTGCCAGCAGACTGACCGGGACAGGGGGCCGTGGCTACACCTTC.